This TCR beta chain was documented in a study of T cells after yellow fever vaccination. This clonotype was recorded a few times. Its antigen is unknown. General study points: Once the booster was given, most primary-vaccination clones reappeared, at approximately 97% for CD4 and approximately 88% for CD8.

This CDR3 is built from 11 residues. CDR1 and CDR2 (germline): MNHEY, SVGEGT. The V gene lost 10 bases and the J gene lost 5 bases, with 11 bases spanning the gap. Generation of TCR cDNA used 5'RACE template switching (which added a universal primer site and UMIs). Via MiXCR, TCRdb re-called the 5' RACE reads, giving one row per CDR3 protein. The sample records some 300,000 distinct CDR3 sequences, 8.5% to 10% being singletons. The sequence was obtained from a man aged 18 to 29 who received the YFV17D yellow fever vaccine. Sequenced here: CD4+ T cells sorted from PBMCs, sampled 5 days after the yellow fever booster vaccination. The chain recombines TRBV6-2 or TRBV6-3 with TRBJ1-2; possibly TRBD1 for D (6 bases). The CDR3 sequence: CATQGNYGYTF. In nucleotides, the CDR3 is TGTGCCACCCAGGGGAATTATGGCTACACCTTC.